The clone carrying this TCR beta chain was observed once. The conserved closing phenylalanine or tryptophan is absent in this CDR3, likely reflecting a read error. The V segment lost 4 bases and the J segment 0 bases; nucleotides outside the gene matches: 8. CDR3 length equals 16 residues. Germline CDR1 and CDR2: DFQATT and SNEGSKA (reference sequence). MiXCR, applied by TCRdb to the RT-PCR reads, yields one record per CDR3 protein. The table shows about 680,000 distinct CDR3 sequences, with approximately 14% occurring only once. This TCR was sampled from a female donor in good health, serving as a healthy control. J is TRBJ2-7 and V is TRBV20-1; 11 bases agree with TRBD1. The sample consisted of memory CD4+ T cells from blood. The CDR3 DNA reads TGCAGTGCTAAAATACCCGGGACAGGGGGCTCCTACGAGCAGTACTTA. Translation gives CSAKIPGTGGSYEQYL.